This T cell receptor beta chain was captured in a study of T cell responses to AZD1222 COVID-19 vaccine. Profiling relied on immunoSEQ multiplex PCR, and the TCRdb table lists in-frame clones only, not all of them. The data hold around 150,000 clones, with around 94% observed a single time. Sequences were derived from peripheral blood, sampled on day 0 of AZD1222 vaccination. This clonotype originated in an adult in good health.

The CDR3 bases are TGTGCCAGCGGTTGGAGCAGTAGCAATCAGCCCCAGCATTTT. Its protein product is CASGWSSSNQPQHF. This chain joins TRBV2 and TRBJ1-5; no reliable D call. This CDR3 contains 14 residues. Germline CDR1 is SNHLY and CDR2 is FYNNEI. Trimming left V 8 bases short and J 0 bases short, with 11 bases between.